Each of the 15 T cell receptor beta chains below was sequenced from the same sample in a study of blood T cell repertoires in COVID-19. Assay: immunoSEQ multiplex PCR; the TCRdb copy retains only in-frame clones and omits some. The repertoire holds over 95,000 clones, with about four fifths as singletons. The sample comprised peripheral blood. The receptors stem from a woman at least 80 years old with active or convalescent COVID-19.

This clone was detected only once. V is TRBV5-4 and J is TRBJ2-7, with TRBD2 matching over 12 bases. Germline CDR1 is SGHNT and CDR2 is YYREEE (reference sequence). The CDR3 covers 16 residues. With V trimmed by 4 bases and J by 0 bases, 5 bases remained unmatched. CDR3 sequence: CASSRTSGTVSYEQYF. The CDR3 bases are TGTGCCAGCAGCAGGACTAGCGGGACCGTCTCCTACGAGCAGTACTTC. Filled out from reference TRBV5-4 and TRBJ2-7, the complete variable domain reads ETGVTQSPTHLIKTRGQQVTLRCSSQSGHNTVSWYQQALGQGPQFIFQYYREEENGRGNFPPRFSGLQFPNYSSELNVNALELDDSALYLCASSRTSGTVSYEQYFGPGTRLTVT.

The rearrangement links TRBV6-4 to TRBJ1-2, with a tentative D call TRBD1 (5 bases). Germline V gene sequence: CDR1 MRHNA, CDR2 SNTAGT. Trimming took 4 bases from V and 1 from J, leaving 7 bases between them. CDR3 length: 13 amino acids. Written as DNA, the CDR3 is TGTGCCAGCAGTGCAGGGATTAACTATGGCTACACCTTC. Its protein product is CASSAGINYGYTF.

The sample holds a few counts of this clone. This sequence joins TRBV6-1 and TRBJ2-1; D is perhaps TRBD2 (6 bases). CDR3 length: 17 amino acids. Trimming pared 0 bases from V and 6 bases from J, leaving 18 bases between. The V gene's germline CDR1 is MNHNS and CDR2 SASEGT. CDR3 coding DNA: TGTGCCAGCAGTGAAGCGGAGTTCGGAGGGCTCTTCAATGAGCAGTTCTTC. This translates into CASSEAEFGGLFNEQFF.

This clone showed up just once. The J gene is TRBJ1-2, the V gene TRBV5-4; TRBD1 might be the D (5 bases). V lost 5 bases and J 5 bases, leaving 13 bases between the germline ends. The CDR3 covers 13 residues. From germline, CDR1 is SGHNT and CDR2 YYREEE (reference sequence). This chain's CDR3 is CASSFAGSYGYTF. The CDR3 nucleotides read TGTGCCAGCAGTTTTGCAGGGTCTTATGGCTACACCTTC. Supplemented by reference TRBV5-4 and TRBJ1-2, the full variable domain reads ETGVTQSPTHLIKTRGQQVTLRCSSQSGHNTVSWYQQALGQGPQFIFQYYREEENGRGNFPPRFSGLQFPNYSSELNVNALELDDSALYLCASSFAGSYGYTFGSGTRLTVV.

The chain is built from TRBV19 and TRBJ2-2, with TRBD1 matching over 10 bases. The CDR3 is 15 residues long. Germline V gene data show CDR1 as LNHDA and CDR2 as SQIVND (reference sequence). The J segment lost 5 bases and the V segment lost 5 bases, leaving 5 bases of the junction unmatched. The CDR3 DNA sequence: TGTGCCAGTAGTCCGGGACAGGGGTGGACCGGGGAGCTGTTTTTT. Its translation: CASSPGQGWTGELFF.

The chain carries TRBV4-3 and TRBJ2-7; TRBD2 agrees at 9 bases. V was clipped by 1 base and J by 4 bases; unmatched bases: 8. The CDR3 is made up of 16 amino acids. Germline V CDR1 and CDR2: LGHNA, YSLEER. For the CDR3, the DNA is TGCGCCAGCAGCCAAGCGCGGATAGCGGGAGTGTACGAGCAGTACTTC. It specifies CASSQARIAGVYEQYF.

A note on this clone: Other DNA sequences in the sample encode the same CDR3. The chain uses TRBV2 and TRBJ2-5; TRBD1 agrees at 8 bases. There are 12 residues in the CDR3. Germline values: CDR1 SNHLY, CDR2 FYNNEI. J lost 4 bases, V lost 6 bases, and 1 base had no gene match. CDR3: CASRDRGETQYF. The CDR3, as DNA: TGTGCCAGCAGAGACAGGGGAGAGACCCAGTACTTC.

The chain uses TRBV7-3 and TRBJ2-5; 7 bases are a match to TRBD2. CDR3 size: 16 residues. The J segment lost 5 bases and the V segment lost 3 bases, leaving 12 bases of the junction unmatched. In germline, CDR1 is SGHTA, CDR2 FQGTGA. Here the CDR3 reads CASSLGQGGRRETQYF. DNA of the CDR3: TGTGCCAGCAGCTTGGGCCAGGGAGGGAGAAGGGAGACCCAGTACTTC.

The chain carries TRBV28 and TRBJ2-6, with D perhaps TRBD2 (6 bases). Germline CDR1 MDHEN, CDR2 SYDVKM. V dropped 8 bases and J dropped 0 bases, with 23 bases sitting between them. This CDR3 comprises 19 residues. The CDR3 loop reads CASGPPRPGVRSGANVLTF. The CDR3 DNA reads as TGTGCCAGCGGACCTCCCCGACCGGGGGTACGCTCTGGGGCCAACGTCCTGACTTTC. Together with reference TRBV28 and TRBJ2-6, the CDR3 gives the full variable domain: DVKVTQSSRYLVKRTGEKVFLECVQDMDHENMFWYRQDPGLGLRLIYFSYDVKMKEKGDIPEGYSVSREKKERFSLILESASTNQTSMYLCASGPPRPGVRSGANVLTFGAGSRLTVL.

This chain uses TRBV20-1 with TRBJ2-1, with 10 bases lining up with TRBD2. The V gene's germline CDR1 is DFQATT and CDR2 SNEGSKA (reference sequence). After removal of 3 bases from V and 2 bases from J, the junction contained 10 bases not matched to a gene. The CDR3 is 17 residues long. Here the CDR3 DNA reads TGCAGTGCTAGTGCTAGCGGGAGAGGGTTGGCCTACAATGAGCAGTTCTTC. It codes for CSASASGRGLAYNEQFF.

The rearrangement uses TRBV28 and TRBJ1-2; perhaps TRBD1 as D (5 bases). CDR1 is MDHEN and CDR2 is SYDVKM in the germline V gene. The CDR3 has 15 amino acids. Deletions cut 3 bases from V and 2 bases from J, with 13 bases between. CDR3 bases: TGTGCCAGCAGTTTGGGGTTGGGGGGGAACTATGGCTACACCTTC. It specifies CASSLGLGGNYGYTF.

The chain combines TRBV7-9 with TRBJ2-7; 10 positions agree with TRBD1. The CDR3 contains 16 residues. Germline values: CDR1 SEHNR, CDR2 FQNEAQ (reference sequence). V lost 2 bases, J lost 6 bases, and 10 bases stayed unmatched. In nucleotides, the CDR3 is TGTGCCAGCAGCTTACGGCAGGGGACAGGGGCTGCCGAGCAGTACTTC. Translation: CASSLRQGTGAAEQYF. Complete variable domain (other parts from reference TRBV7-9 and TRBJ2-7): DTGVSQNPRHKITKRGQNVTFRCDPISEHNRLYWYRQTLGQGPEFLTYFQNEAQLEKSRLLSDRFSAERPKGSFSTLEIQRTEQGDSAMYLCASSLRQGTGAAEQYFGPGTRLTVT.

With respect to this clone: One end of the junction does not line up with germline, which may come from a read error. Other DNA sequences in this sample translate to the same CDR3. The V and J genes are TRBV5-1 and TRBJ2-5; D perhaps matches TRBD2 (7 bases). This CDR3 contains 13 residues. Germline V gene data show CDR1 as SGHRS and CDR2 as YFSETQ. The CDR3, as DNA: TGTGCCAGCAGCGAACAGGGAGGGGAGACCCAGTACTTC. It encodes CASSEQGGETQYF.

This chain joins TRBV15 and TRBJ2-7; TRBD1 aligns across 9 bases. V trimming: 6 bases; J trimming: 6 bases; junction bases outside the gene matches: 9. The CDR3 sequence is 14 residues long. Germline V gene lookup returns CDR1 LNHNV and CDR2 YYDKDF (reference sequence). CDR3 in amino acids: CATRTGTGQIEQYF. In nucleotides, the CDR3 is TGTGCCACCAGAACCGGGACAGGGCAGATCGAGCAGTACTTC.

This clone has only one observation. The chain links TRBV18 to TRBJ1-1, with D perhaps TRBD1 (6 bases). This CDR3 has 14 amino acids. Trimming took 3 bases from V and 3 from J, leaving 11 bases between them. Germline loops: CDR1 KGHSH, CDR2 LQKENI. The CDR3 DNA is TGTGCCAGCTCACCGGACAGAGGAGACACTGAAGCTTTCTTT. Translated, it gives CASSPDRGDTEAFF.